Following are 5 T cell receptor beta chains from one sample sequenced in a study of T cell repertoires in cytomegalovirus infection (dated by TCRdb to the late 2010s). Sequenced using an Illumina HiSeq 1500. TCRdb passed the public sequencing reads through fastp at Q25 and MiXCR, retaining productive beta sequences. Records with the same CDR3 protein are collapsed into one entry carrying the most frequent genes and DNA. The table for this sample lists just over 150,000 distinct CDR3 sequences; 20% to 25% of them were counted only once. Roughly 9.8% of the sample rests with the top ten. Material: PBMCs. The receptors were sampled from a human donor in good health (CMV status not recorded). Some clones in this sample may be carry-over from other donors' samples.

The CDR3 is CSAGRLMSSYNEQFF. CDR3 DNA: TGCAGTGCGGGGAGACTGATGAGCTCCTACAATGAGCAGTTCTTC. V usage is TRBV20-1 and J usage is TRBJ2-1; D perhaps matches TRBD2 (5 bases). This CDR3 spans 15 amino acids. V was trimmed by 6 bases and J by 0 bases, leaving 15 bases between them. Germline V gives CDR1 DFQATT, CDR2 SNEGSKA (reference sequence).

This clonotype was detected ten times or more. The chain recombines TRBV7-2 with TRBJ1-2; TRBD1 is a possible D gene (5 bases). With 4 bases removed from V and 6 bases from J, the gap between germline ends came to 18 bases. The V gene's germline CDR1 is SGHTA and CDR2 FQGNSA. This CDR3 region has 15 residues. The CDR3 is CASSSDGGRSHGYTF. In DNA, the CDR3 is TGTGCCAGCAGCTCCGACGGGGGTCGGAGCCATGGCTACACCTTC.

V gene TRBV29-1 combines with J gene TRBJ2-6; the D call may be TRBD1 or TRBD2 (5 bases each). Germline lookup yields CDR1 SQVTM and CDR2 ANQGSEA. CDR3 size: 16 residues. V lost 7 bases, J lost 0 bases, and 16 bases lay in between. This chain's CDR3 is CSAGGQGHSGANVLTF. In DNA form, the CDR3 reads TGCAGCGCAGGCGGGCAGGGCCACTCTGGGGCCAACGTCCTGACTTTC.

The chain has TRBV20-1 and TRBJ2-7; D may match TRBD1 or TRBD2 (5 bases each). The CDR3 loop spans 14 amino acids. Germline lookup yields CDR1 DFQATT and CDR2 SNEGSKA (reference sequence). V lost 0 bases and J 2 bases, leaving 11 bases between the germline ends. The CDR3 DNA is TGCAGTGCTAGAGACGGGGCAGGGACCTACGAGCAGTACTTC. It encodes CSARDGAGTYEQYF.

The chain uses TRBV7-4 and TRBJ1-2, with D uncertain. CDR1 SGHVT and CDR2 SQSDAQ come from the germline V gene. V was pared by 5 bases and J by 7 bases, with 11 bases between. This CDR3 spans 12 amino acids. This chain's CDR3 is CASSPHLGGYTF. CDR3 DNA sequence: TGTGCCAGCAGCCCCCATTTGGGTGGCTACACCTTC.